Below, 12 T cell receptor beta chains from the same sample are listed, as sequenced in a study of blood T cell repertoires in COVID-19. The repertoire was sequenced with immunoSEQ multiplex PCR; TCRdb's copy has only in-frame clones and lacks some. The table has about 110,000 clones, approximately 85% seen once. The specimen was peripheral blood. The receptors were gathered from a man aged 70 or older with acute or convalescent COVID-19.

This chain uses TRBV12-3 or TRBV12-4 with TRBJ2-1; D possibly corresponds to TRBD2 (6 bases). The V end was cut by 5 bases, the J end by 9 bases, with 14 bases between. The CDR3 extends over 13 amino acids. CDR3 in amino acids: CASSPSGEAEQFF. Here the CDR3 DNA reads TGTGCCAGCAGTCCCTCGGGGGAAGCTGAGCAGTTCTTC.

The V and J genes are TRBV6-1 and TRBJ1-5; 7 bases fit TRBD1. V lost 3 bases and J lost 0; bases outside the gene matches: 11. The CDR3 spans 18 residues. The germline gives CDR1 MNHNS, CDR2 SASEGT. The CDR3 sequence: CASSEGQQGKYSNQPQHF. Here the CDR3 DNA reads TGTGCCAGCAGTGAGGGTCAACAGGGGAAATATAGCAATCAGCCCCAGCATTTT.

This chain connects TRBV28 to TRBJ1-2; TRBD1 aligns across 8 bases. The length of the CDR3 is 14 residues. J lost 4 bases, V lost 6 bases, and 7 bases had no gene match. Looked up from germline, CDR1 is MDHEN and CDR2 is SYDVKM. The CDR3 loop reads CASRPRGPSYGYTF. The CDR3 bases are TGTGCCAGCAGGCCCAGGGGGCCGAGCTATGGCTACACCTTC.

As to this clone: Other DNA sequences in this sample translate to the same CDR3. The chain couples TRBV5-1 to TRBJ2-1; D unresolved. V was trimmed by 0 bases and J by 0 bases, leaving 7 bases between them. The CDR3 is 15 amino acids. Germline loops: CDR1 SGHRS, CDR2 YFSETQ. DNA for the CDR3: TGCGCCAGCAGCTTGGGGTCGAGCTCCTACAATGAGCAGTTCTTC. Its protein is CASSLGSSSYNEQFF. Full variable domain (missing parts from reference TRBV5-1 and TRBJ2-1): KAGVTQTPRYLIKTRGQQVTLSCSPISGHRSVSWYQQTPGQGLQFLFEYFSETQRNKGNFPGRFSGRQFSNSRSEMNVSTLELGDSALYLCASSLGSSSYNEQFFGPGTRLTVL.

V and J are TRBV2 and TRBJ2-7, with 10 bases lining up with TRBD2. The CDR3 spans 13 residues. Germline CDR1 SNHLY, CDR2 FYNNEI. V was clipped by 9 bases and J by 2 bases; unmatched bases: 4. In DNA form, the CDR3 reads TGTGCCAGTTTGAGCGGGGGGGCCTACGAGCAGTACTTC. It specifies CASLSGGAYEQYF.

This clone was counted only a few times. The rearrangement joins TRBV7-6 to TRBJ2-1, with TRBD1 identical over 10 bases. Germline loops: CDR1 SGHVS, CDR2 FNYEAQ. Trimming cost V 1 base and J 7 bases; bases outside gene matches: 13. The CDR3 has 18 amino acids. The DNA for the CDR3 is TGTGCCAGCAGCTTAGGGGCTGGGGACAGGGGTACACATAATGAGCAGTTCTTC. Its translation: CASSLGAGDRGTHNEQFF.

This clone was seen only once. The chain employs TRBV3-1 (or the pseudogene TRBV3-2) and TRBJ2-7; 8 bases are shared with TRBD2. There are 15 residues in the CDR3. Germline CDR1 is LGHDT and CDR2 is YNNKEL (reference sequence). Trimming cost V 3 bases and J 6 bases; bases outside gene matches: 10. The CDR3 coding sequence is TGTGCCAGCAGCCAGCCACATAGCGGGATCAGCGAGCAGTACTTC. Residues: CASSQPHSGISEQYF.

This clone occurred a few times. The V and J genes are TRBV27 and TRBJ2-4, with D possibly TRBD1 on 5 matching bases. The CDR3 runs to 17 residues. CDR1 is MNHEY and CDR2 is SMNVEV in the germline V gene (reference sequence). V shed 7 bases and J shed 0 bases, with 19 bases lying between them. The CDR3, as DNA: TGTGCCAGCACTGAGAATAGGGGATATCTAGCCAAAAACATTCAGTACTTC. Residues: CASTENRGYLAKNIQYF.

The J gene is TRBJ2-7, the V gene TRBV7-2; D might be TRBD2 (5 bases). Germline V gene lookup returns CDR1 SGHTA and CDR2 FQGNSA. The V end was cut by 4 bases, the J end by 1 base, with 11 bases between. The CDR3 length is 14 residues. The DNA for the CDR3 is TGTGCCAGCAGCTCCCGGACGGGGTCCTACGAGCAGTACTTC. Translated, it gives CASSSRTGSYEQYF.

The chain is built from TRBV3-1 (or the pseudogene TRBV3-2) and TRBJ1-1, with D unresolved. V gave up 1 base and J gave up 7 bases, with 16 bases separating them. Germline assignment: CDR1 LGHDT and CDR2 YNNKEL (reference sequence). There are 15 residues in the CDR3. The CDR3 loop reads CASSQGKAPRREAFF. CDR3 DNA: TGTGCCAGCAGCCAAGGAAAGGCCCCGCGGCGTGAAGCTTTCTTT.

This sequence joins TRBV11-1 and TRBJ1-1, with 7 bases aligning to TRBD1. CDR3 length: 15 residues. The germline CDR1 and CDR2 sequences are SGHAT and FQDESV (reference sequence). J gave up 4 bases and V 4 bases, and 9 bases lay outside the gene matches. The CDR3 DNA sequence: TGTGCCAGCAGCTCCATTACAGGGGTGGCCACTGAAGCTTTCTTT. Its translation: CASSSITGVATEAFF.

The V gene is TRBV18, the J gene TRBJ1-1, with a tentative D call TRBD1 (5 bases). V was cut by 6 bases and J by 3 bases, with 14 bases left in between. In germline, CDR1 is KGHSH, CDR2 LQKENI. This CDR3 is built from 14 residues. CDR3 protein: CASSSGGRDTEAFF. The CDR3 DNA follows: TGTGCCAGCTCCTCGGGTGGCAGGGACACTGAAGCTTTCTTT.